The entry below gives a single T cell receptor beta chain sequence along with its context. As yet, its antigen is unknown. Using a J-beta primer mix together with a sample-barcoded 5' primer, a second PCR was run for roughly 6 to 12 cycles. TCRdb independently ran MiXCR on the 5' RACE reads; one entry per CDR3 protein. The sample contains over 700,000 distinct CDR3 sequences, around half of which appear only once. This specimen belongs to a study of blood T cells in healthy people across ages. Study-wide findings and caveats: Lack of knowledge of donor CMV status possibly confounded expanded clonotype changes.

The CDR3 extends over 18 amino acids. Germline CDR1 and CDR2: MGHRA and YSYEKL. The specimen was blood. The source of this sequence is a man older than 75 in good health. J is TRBJ2-5 and V is TRBV4-1; TRBD2 agrees at 8 bases. The DNA end is a closer match to TRBJ2-7, so the J assignment may be wrong. CDR3 residues: CASSQLVAGTFYPYEQYF. DNA for the CDR3: TGCGCCAGCAGCCAACTTGTAGCGGGAACCTTTTATCCCTACGAGCAGTACTTC.